A selection of T cell receptor beta chains follows, all from one sample in a study of T cells in Graves' hyperthyroidism and ophthalmopathy. TCRdb re-called the multiplex PCR reads with MiXCR, one entry per CDR3 protein. The table has about 610,000 distinct CDR3 sequences, just over 45% seen once. Specimen: peripheral blood or thyroid tissue (not recorded which). The origin of the receptors is a woman aged 18-29 years with Graves' hyperthyroidism. Each CDR3 is given with its conserved first and last residue. Fields, in order: D gene, J gene, V gene, clone size, CDR3 length, CDR3 protein, CDR3 DNA. The D gene is left open where the match is weak. Clone sizes are given selectively: once, few, many, or a class where the clone is expanded.

d_call: -
j_call: TRBJ2-2
v_call: TRBV29-1
clone_size: many
cdr3_length: 14
cdr3_aa: CSVEPGRTAGELFF
cdr3_nt: TGCAGCGTTGAACCGGGAAGAACGGCCGGGGAGCTGTTTTTT

d_call: -
j_call: TRBJ1-4
v_call: TRBV14
clone_size: few
cdr3_length: 13
cdr3_aa: CASKPSTNEKLFF
cdr3_nt: TGTGCCAGCAAGCCTTCAACTAATGAAAAACTGTTTTTT

d_call: TRBD1
j_call: TRBJ2-7
v_call: TRBV20-1
clone_size: -
cdr3_length: 15
cdr3_aa: CSVRAQGQPTYEQYF
cdr3_nt: TGCAGTGTTAGAGCGCAGGGACAGCCAACCTACGAGCAGTACTTC

d_call: TRBD2
j_call: TRBJ2-7
v_call: TRBV10-3
clone_size: many
cdr3_length: 15
cdr3_aa: CAISGLGSGRSEQYF
cdr3_nt: TGTGCCATCAGTGGCCTGGGAAGCGGGAGATCCGAGCAGTACTTC

d_call: -
j_call: TRBJ1-4
v_call: TRBV24-1
clone_size: -
cdr3_length: 14
cdr3_aa: CATSETGEGEKLFF
cdr3_nt: TGTGCCACCAGTGAAACGGGGGAAGGTGAAAAACTGTTTTTT

d_call: -
j_call: TRBJ1-3
v_call: TRBV4-1
clone_size: many
cdr3_length: 16
cdr3_aa: CASSQDVRGLGNTIYF
cdr3_nt: TGCGCCAGCAGCCAAGATGTGCGGGGTCTCGGAAACACCATATATTTT

d_call: TRBD1
j_call: TRBJ1-1
v_call: TRBV7-8
clone_size: -
cdr3_length: 18
cdr3_aa: CASSSQGPPGQRNTEAFF
cdr3_nt: TGTGCCAGCAGCAGCCAAGGACCTCCGGGACAGAGGAACACTGAAGCTTTCTTT

d_call: -
j_call: TRBJ2-1
v_call: TRBV20-1
clone_size: many
cdr3_length: 12
cdr3_aa: CSAESEHNEQFF
cdr3_nt: TGCAGTGCTGAAAGCGAGCACAATGAGCAGTTCTTC

d_call: -
j_call: TRBJ1-1
v_call: TRBV5-6
clone_size: many
cdr3_length: 14
cdr3_aa: CASSGPGANTEAFF
cdr3_nt: TGTGCCAGCAGCGGCCCGGGGGCGAACACTGAAGCTTTCTTT

d_call: TRBD1
j_call: TRBJ1-6
v_call: TRBV10-3
clone_size: many
cdr3_length: 14
cdr3_aa: CAITPGQGLSPLHF
cdr3_nt: TGTGCCATCACCCCGGGACAGGGGTTGTCACCCCTCCACTTT

d_call: -
j_call: TRBJ2-5
v_call: TRBV12-3/TRBV12-4
clone_size: many
cdr3_length: 13
cdr3_aa: CASSFDVQETQYF
cdr3_nt: TGTGCCAGCAGTTTCGACGTCCAAGAGACCCAGTACTTC

d_call: -
j_call: TRBJ1-5
v_call: TRBV9
clone_size: many
cdr3_length: 15
cdr3_aa: CASSVGGGLNQPQHF
cdr3_nt: TGTGCCAGCAGCGTAGGCGGGGGCCTTAATCAGCCCCAGCATTTT

d_call: -
j_call: TRBJ2-4
v_call: TRBV7-9
clone_size: -
cdr3_length: 17
cdr3_aa: CASSWNRGRRAKNIQYF
cdr3_nt: TGTGCCAGCAGCTGGAACCGGGGCCGGAGAGCCAAAAACATTCAGTACTTC

d_call: -
j_call: TRBJ1-2
v_call: TRBV9
clone_size: many
cdr3_length: 14
cdr3_aa: CASSSQGGSYGYTF
cdr3_nt: TGTGCCAGCAGCTCCCAAGGCGGTAGCTATGGCTACACCTTC

d_call: TRBD2
j_call: TRBJ2-7
v_call: TRBV15
clone_size: -
cdr3_length: 14
cdr3_aa: CATSSPDGGYEQYF
cdr3_nt: TGTGCCACCAGCAGCCCAGACGGGGGGTACGAGCAGTACTTC

d_call: -
j_call: TRBJ2-1
v_call: TRBV7-8
clone_size: few
cdr3_length: 15
cdr3_aa: CASSSRLPFGNEQFF
cdr3_nt: TGTGCCAGCAGCTCCCGACTACCCTTTGGTAATGAGCAGTTCTTC

d_call: -
j_call: TRBJ1-1
v_call: TRBV7-3
clone_size: -
cdr3_length: 15
cdr3_aa: CASSRTSGTYNEAFF
cdr3_nt: TGTGCCAGCAGCCGGACTAGCGGGACGTACAATGAAGCTTTCTTT

d_call: -
j_call: TRBJ1-4
v_call: TRBV7-9
clone_size: -
cdr3_length: 16
cdr3_aa: CASSLDGSSYNEKLFF
cdr3_nt: TGTGCCAGCAGTCTTGACGGGAGCTCCTACAATGAAAAACTGTTTTTT

d_call: TRBD1
j_call: TRBJ2-3
v_call: TRBV29-1
clone_size: many
cdr3_length: 14
cdr3_aa: CSVEDMAQGATQYF
cdr3_nt: TGCAGCGTTGAAGATATGGCACAGGGGGCAACGCAGTATTTT

d_call: TRBD2
j_call: TRBJ2-7
v_call: TRBV29-1
clone_size: -
cdr3_length: 15
cdr3_aa: CSVDRLAGTFYEQYF
cdr3_nt: TGCAGCGTTGACCGACTAGCGGGAACTTTCTACGAGCAGTACTTC

d_call: -
j_call: TRBJ1-3
v_call: TRBV6-5
clone_size: many
cdr3_length: 15
cdr3_aa: CASSRTAHSGNTIYF
cdr3_nt: TGTGCCAGCAGCCGGACAGCTCACTCTGGAAACACCATATATTTT

d_call: -
j_call: TRBJ2-7
v_call: TRBV20-1
clone_size: many
cdr3_length: 11
cdr3_aa: CSASAGYEQYF
cdr3_nt: TGCAGTGCTAGTGCCGGGTACGAGCAGTACTTC

d_call: -
j_call: TRBJ2-5
v_call: TRBV7-2
clone_size: -
cdr3_length: 14
cdr3_aa: CASSLSDRWETQYF
cdr3_nt: TGTGCCAGCAGCTTATCCGACAGATGGGAGACCCAGTACTTC

d_call: -
j_call: TRBJ1-1
v_call: TRBV19
clone_size: many
cdr3_length: 12
cdr3_aa: CASPDAEGSAFF
cdr3_nt: TGTGCCAGTCCAGACGCGGAAGGATCAGCTTTCTTT

d_call: -
j_call: TRBJ2-3
v_call: TRBV12-3/TRBV12-4
clone_size: few
cdr3_length: 15
cdr3_aa: CASSRTGAEGDTQYF
cdr3_nt: TGTGCCAGCAGCCGCACAGGGGCGGAGGGAGATACGCAGTATTTT

d_call: TRBD2
j_call: TRBJ2-7
v_call: TRBV29-1
clone_size: few
cdr3_length: 17
cdr3_aa: CSVEEEMLAGGLGEQYF
cdr3_nt: TGCAGCGTTGAAGAAGAGATGCTAGCGGGAGGATTAGGTGAGCAGTACTTC

d_call: -
j_call: TRBJ2-5
v_call: TRBV3-2
clone_size: few
cdr3_length: 13
cdr3_aa: CASSLAARETQYF
cdr3_nt: TGTGCCAGCAGCCTGGCGGCGCGGGAGACCCAGTACTTC

d_call: TRBD1
j_call: TRBJ1-4
v_call: TRBV24-1
clone_size: -
cdr3_length: 15
cdr3_aa: CATSDETGVGEKLFF
cdr3_nt: TGTGCCACCAGTGACGAGACAGGGGTTGGAGAAAAACTGTTTTTT

d_call: TRBD2
j_call: TRBJ2-7
v_call: TRBV6-2/TRBV6-3
clone_size: many
cdr3_length: 16
cdr3_aa: CASSPPTSGRGNEQYF
cdr3_nt: TGTGCCAGCAGCCCCCCGACTAGCGGGAGGGGAAACGAGCAGTACTTC

d_call: TRBD1
j_call: TRBJ2-5
v_call: TRBV29-1
clone_size: -
cdr3_length: 14
cdr3_aa: CSIRTGGAGETQYF
cdr3_nt: TGCAGCATCCGGACAGGGGGCGCGGGGGAGACCCAGTACTTC

d_call: -
j_call: TRBJ1-2
v_call: TRBV12-3/TRBV12-4
clone_size: many
cdr3_length: 14
cdr3_aa: CASSPSQGQNGYTF
cdr3_nt: TGTGCCAGCAGCCCCTCCCAGGGGCAGAATGGCTACACCTTC

d_call: -
j_call: TRBJ1-1
v_call: TRBV13
clone_size: many
cdr3_length: 12
cdr3_aa: CASSRDTTEAFF
cdr3_nt: TGTGCCAGCAGCCGGGACACCACTGAAGCTTTCTTT

d_call: TRBD2
j_call: TRBJ2-3
v_call: TRBV29-1
clone_size: -
cdr3_length: 14
cdr3_aa: CSLQTSGATDTQYF
cdr3_nt: TGCAGCTTGCAGACTAGCGGGGCCACAGATACGCAGTATTTT

d_call: TRBD1
j_call: TRBJ1-6
v_call: TRBV2
clone_size: -
cdr3_length: 13
cdr3_aa: CASPGQGGSPLHF
cdr3_nt: TGTGCCAGCCCGGGACAGGGGGGATCCCCCCTCCACTTT

d_call: TRBD1
j_call: TRBJ2-2
v_call: TRBV9
clone_size: -
cdr3_length: 17
cdr3_aa: CASSVLSGQGNPGELFF
cdr3_nt: TGTGCCAGCAGCGTATTATCCGGACAGGGTAACCCCGGGGAGCTGTTTTTT

d_call: TRBD1
j_call: TRBJ1-1
v_call: TRBV3-1
clone_size: many
cdr3_length: 14
cdr3_aa: CASSHRDRGTEAFF
cdr3_nt: TGTGCCAGCAGCCACCGGGACAGGGGAACTGAAGCTTTCTTT

d_call: TRBD1
j_call: TRBJ2-5
v_call: TRBV10-3
clone_size: once
cdr3_length: 16
cdr3_aa: CAISESMGQGGKTQYF
cdr3_nt: TGTGCCATCAGTGAATCAATGGGACAGGGAGGAAAGACCCAGTACTTC

d_call: TRBD2
j_call: TRBJ2-7
v_call: TRBV5-6
clone_size: once
cdr3_length: 13
cdr3_aa: CAGSLAGGHEQYF
cdr3_nt: TGTGCCGGATCACTAGCGGGGGGCCACGAGCAGTACTTC

d_call: -
j_call: TRBJ1-5
v_call: TRBV7-2
clone_size: -
cdr3_length: 16
cdr3_aa: CASSLDRGRRGQPQHF
cdr3_nt: TGTGCCAGCAGCTTGGATCGAGGCCGGAGGGGACAGCCCCAGCATTTT

d_call: TRBD2
j_call: TRBJ2-2
v_call: TRBV15
clone_size: -
cdr3_length: 16
cdr3_aa: CATSSLTSGNTGELFF
cdr3_nt: TGTGCCACCAGCAGCTTGACTAGCGGGAACACCGGGGAGCTGTTTTTT

d_call: -
j_call: TRBJ1-1
v_call: TRBV7-9
clone_size: -
cdr3_length: 19
cdr3_aa: CASSFPRSMELRGYTEAFF
cdr3_nt: TGTGCCAGCAGCTTCCCCCGATCTATGGAACTCAGGGGTTACACTGAAGCTTTCTTT

d_call: -
j_call: TRBJ1-3
v_call: TRBV24-1
clone_size: -
cdr3_length: 15
cdr3_aa: CATSDMDSRTNTIYF
cdr3_nt: TGTGCCACCAGTGATATGGACAGTAGGACGAACACCATATATTTT

d_call: TRBD2
j_call: TRBJ2-7
v_call: TRBV20-1
clone_size: many
cdr3_length: 13
cdr3_aa: CSGGTSVSYEQYF
cdr3_nt: TGCAGTGGGGGGACTAGCGTTTCCTACGAGCAGTACTTC

d_call: TRBD1
j_call: TRBJ1-1
v_call: TRBV7-9
clone_size: -
cdr3_length: 10
cdr3_aa: CNRGGTEAFF
cdr3_nt: TGTAACAGGGGGGGCACTGAAGCTTTCTTT

d_call: -
j_call: TRBJ2-1
v_call: TRBV5-1
clone_size: -
cdr3_length: 13
cdr3_aa: CASSPDLYNEQFF
cdr3_nt: TGCGCCAGCAGCCCGGACCTTTACAATGAGCAGTTCTTC

d_call: TRBD1
j_call: TRBJ1-1
v_call: TRBV29-1
clone_size: many
cdr3_length: 14
cdr3_aa: CSSGRDSLSTEAFF
cdr3_nt: TGCAGCTCAGGCCGGGACAGCTTATCCACTGAAGCTTTCTTT

d_call: -
j_call: TRBJ2-7
v_call: TRBV12-3/TRBV12-4
clone_size: many
cdr3_length: 14
cdr3_aa: CASSFWDTSYEQYF
cdr3_nt: TGTGCCAGCAGTTTCTGGGACACCTCCTACGAGCAGTACTTC

d_call: TRBD2
j_call: TRBJ2-1
v_call: TRBV2
clone_size: -
cdr3_length: 14
cdr3_aa: CASRSGSSYNEQFF
cdr3_nt: TGTGCCAGCAGAAGCGGGAGTTCCTACAATGAGCAGTTCTTC

d_call: TRBD2
j_call: TRBJ2-3
v_call: TRBV7-2
clone_size: -
cdr3_length: 14
cdr3_aa: CASRLAGGVDTQYF
cdr3_nt: TGTGCCAGCCGCCTAGCGGGAGGTGTAGATACGCAGTATTTT

d_call: -
j_call: TRBJ1-2
v_call: TRBV2
clone_size: many
cdr3_length: 14
cdr3_aa: CASSEGAGVDGYTF
cdr3_nt: TGTGCCAGCAGTGAAGGGGCAGGGGTGGATGGCTACACCTTC

d_call: TRBD2
j_call: TRBJ2-7
v_call: TRBV10-3
clone_size: -
cdr3_length: 16
cdr3_aa: CAISESLPSGAYEQYF
cdr3_nt: TGTGCCATCAGTGAGTCACTCCCTAGCGGGGCCTACGAGCAGTACTTC

d_call: -
j_call: TRBJ2-3
v_call: TRBV24-1
clone_size: few
cdr3_length: 15
cdr3_aa: CATSDRSKKVDTQYF
cdr3_nt: TGTGCCACCAGTGATCGATCCAAGAAGGTGGATACGCAGTATTTT

d_call: TRBD1
j_call: TRBJ1-3
v_call: TRBV5-1
clone_size: once
cdr3_length: 15
cdr3_aa: CASSSQGAHGNTIYF
cdr3_nt: TGCGCCAGCAGCTCGCAGGGGGCGCATGGAAACACCATATATTTT

d_call: TRBD2
j_call: TRBJ2-7
v_call: TRBV6-5
clone_size: -
cdr3_length: 18
cdr3_aa: CASSDLTGTSGAIYEQYF
cdr3_nt: TGTGCCAGCAGTGACCTTACCGGGACTAGCGGAGCGATCTACGAGCAGTACTTC